The sample holds many counts of the clone carrying this T cell receptor (beta chain). The V segment lost 3 bases and the J segment 8 bases; nucleotides outside the gene matches: 5. This CDR3 is built from 15 residues. CDR1 and CDR2 from the germline V gene are SGHAT and FQNNGV. The sample belongs to a study of T cells in Graves' hyperthyroidism and ophthalmopathy. Amplified TCR beta CDR3 regions came from RNA transcripts. First-round RT-PCR targeting the TCR CDR3 was performed with the HTBI primer set. MiXCR, applied by TCRdb to the multiplex PCR reads, yields one record per CDR3 protein. The table lists hundreds of thousands of distinct CDR3 sequences, around 13% of them singletons.

The source is a woman younger than 30 with Graves' hyperthyroidism. The J gene is TRBJ1-6, the V gene TRBV11-2; 9 bases align to TRBD1. Sequences were obtained from blood. The CDR3, as DNA: TGTGCCAGCAGCTTCGACACAGGGGGCGATTCACCCCTCCACTTT. Residues: CASSFDTGGDSPLHF.